The next 16 T cell receptor beta chains were all read from a single sample in a study of technical replicates of blood from a handful of donors. Clones were read by immunoSEQ multiplex PCR, and TCRdb kept only the in-frame ones, dropping some. The sample consists of 60,000 to 90,000 clones, 92% of them appearing once. The sequencing sample was made of T cells isolated from PBMCs. The receptors originated from a human donor in good health.

This chain joins TRBV18 and TRBJ2-5; D call uncertain. Trimming cost V 0 bases and J 6 bases, with 5 bases left between them. This CDR3 is built from 12 residues. Germline V gene data show CDR1 as KGHSH and CDR2 as LQKENI. The chain's CDR3 is CASSPPAKTQYF. The CDR3 nucleotides are TGTGCCAGCTCACCACCAGCGAAGACCCAGTACTTC. The whole variable domain, remainder taken from reference TRBV18 and TRBJ2-5, is NAGVMQNPRHLVRRRGQEARLRCSPMKGHSHVYWYRQLPEEGLKFMVYLQKENIIDESGMPKERFSAEFPKEGPSILRIQQVVRGDSAAYFCASSPPAKTQYFGPGTRLLVL.

The chain employs TRBV11-3 and TRBJ2-7; TRBD2 matches 8 bases. The CDR3 is made up of 16 amino acids. V was clipped by 1 base and J by 6 bases; unmatched bases: 11. Per the germline V gene, CDR1 is SGHNT and CDR2 is YENEEA. CDR3 residues: CASSLGLSTSGSEQYF. CDR3 sequence (DNA): TGTGCCAGCAGCTTAGGATTGTCTACTAGCGGAAGCGAGCAGTACTTC.

The J gene is TRBJ1-1, the V gene TRBV6-5; D unresolved. This CDR3 comprises 15 residues. Trimming removed 2 bases at V and 1 base at J, with 11 bases between. CDR1 is MNHEY, CDR2 SVGAGI, per germline. This CDR3 reads CASSYHSRGNTEAFF. CDR3 in DNA: TGTGCCAGCAGTTACCACTCACGGGGGAACACTGAAGCTTTCTTT.

The V and J genes are TRBV28 and TRBJ2-1; 11 positions agree with TRBD2. Germline assignment: CDR1 MDHEN and CDR2 SYDVKM. The CDR3 sequence is 16 residues long. V lost 6 bases and J lost 4; bases outside the gene matches: 8. As DNA, the CDR3 is TGTGCCAGCAGCCCACTAGCGGGAGACCCTTACAATGAGCAGTTCTTC. Encoded protein: CASSPLAGDPYNEQFF.

The CDR3 sequence: CASSILPGQTPNYGYTF. CDR3 coding DNA: TGTGCCAGTAGTATTTTACCAGGACAGACTCCTAACTATGGCTACACCTTC. V is TRBV19 and J is TRBJ1-2; a weak D match, TRBD1 (6 bases). CDR1 and CDR2 (germline): LNHDA, SQIVND (reference sequence). CDR3 size: 17 residues. Trimming removed 3 bases from V and 0 bases from J, with 17 bases in between.

The V call is TRBV21-1, the J call TRBJ2-1; the table names TRBD2, a call not compared with the DNA. TRBV21-1 is annotated as a pseudogene. The CDR3 loop spans 13 amino acids. CDR3 bases: TGTGCCATCCCCTGCCGGGAGGGGAATGAGCAGTTCTTC. Translation gives CAIPCREGNEQFF.

The table lists this clone with a count of one. V gene TRBV5-1 combines with J gene TRBJ1-1; D remains ambiguous. Germline V gives CDR1 SGHRS, CDR2 YFSETQ. Trimming cost V 3 bases and J 2 bases, with 11 bases left between them. This CDR3 is built from 14 residues. The DNA of the CDR3 is TGCGCCAGCAGCTGGGTGGGCCTCAACACTGAAGCTTTCTTT. It encodes CASSWVGLNTEAFF.

The chain is built from TRBV4-1 and TRBJ2-1, with 11 bases identical to TRBD1. Losses at the gene ends were 3 bases for V and 0 bases for J; bases not matched to a gene: 19. Germline-derived CDR1 and CDR2 are MGHRA and YSYEKL. This CDR3 spans 22 amino acids. As DNA, the CDR3 is TGCGCCAGCAGCCAGGACAGGGGGCGTTTTGGGACTAGCAGCCTCTCCTACAATGAGCAGTTCTTC. Residues: CASSQDRGRFGTSSLSYNEQFF.

The rearrangement links TRBV29-1 to TRBJ2-1; tentatively, D is TRBD2 (5 bases). Germline CDR1 SQVTM, CDR2 ANQGSEA. The CDR3 has 14 residues. V gave up 3 bases and J gave up 3 bases, with 12 bases separating them. The CDR3 bases are TGCAGCGTTGAGGTTAGCGAGGGCTACAATGAGCAGTTCTTC. This codes for CSVEVSEGYNEQFF.

The V and J genes are TRBV4-1 and TRBJ2-5; 9 bases agree with TRBD1. Looked up from germline, CDR1 is MGHRA and CDR2 is YSYEKL. The CDR3 is 14 residues long. The trim removed 5 bases at V and 4 bases at J, leaving 5 bases unmatched. The CDR3 loop reads CASSAYRGRETQYF. For the CDR3, the DNA is TGCGCCAGCAGCGCCTACAGGGGGCGAGAGACCCAGTACTTC.

This chain links TRBV7-2 with TRBJ2-7; 7 nucleotides align to TRBD2. The germline V gene has CDR1 SGHTA and CDR2 FQGNSA. The V and J ends lost 5 bases and 2 bases, in that order; junction bases with no gene match: 9. The CDR3 contains 15 residues. The CDR3 loop is CASSPRVAGAYEQYF. The DNA of the CDR3 is TGTGCCAGCAGCCCGCGCGTAGCGGGTGCCTACGAGCAGTACTTC.

The chain uses TRBV5-1 and TRBJ1-4; D is possibly TRBD1 (5 bases). The CDR3 has 16 amino acids. The ends were cut back, 0 bases at V and 3 bases at J, with 12 bases in the middle. Germline lookup yields CDR1 SGHRS and CDR2 YFSETQ. CDR3 coding DNA: TGCGCCAGCAGCTTGGACGTCGGACACCCTAATGAAAAACTGTTTTTT. Its protein is CASSLDVGHPNEKLFF.

This clone was seen only once. The chain uses TRBV11-1 and TRBJ2-7; D may be TRBD2 (5 bases). The CDR3 sequence is 13 residues long. CDR1 is SGHAT and CDR2 is FQDESV in the germline V gene (reference sequence). Between the trimmed V and J ends, which lost 5 bases and 4 bases, there was a span of 12 bases. CDR3 bases: TGTGCCAGCAGCGGACTGGAGAATTACGAGCAGTACTTC. Protein product: CASSGLENYEQYF. Full variable domain (outside the CDR3, taken from reference TRBV11-1 and TRBJ2-7): EAEVAQSPRYKITEKSQAVAFWCDPISGHATLYWYRQILGQGPELLVQFQDESVVDDSQLPKDRFSAERLKGVDSTLKIQPAELGDSAMYLCASSGLENYEQYFGPGTRLTVT.

The genes are TRBV30 and TRBJ2-5; 7 bases fit TRBD1. The CDR3 is made up of 13 amino acids. The V gene end was trimmed by 6 bases and the J gene end by 6 bases; junction bases not matched to a gene: 10. Germline loops: CDR1 GTSNPN, CDR2 SVGIG (reference sequence). DNA for the CDR3: TGTGCCTGTAGGGGACAGAGCCTGAAGACCCAGTACTTC. This encodes CACRGQSLKTQYF.

The J gene is TRBJ1-5, the V gene TRBV30; no reliable D call. This CDR3 has 15 residues. V shed 0 bases and J shed 0 bases, with 9 bases lying between them. Per the germline V gene, CDR1 is GTSNPN and CDR2 is SVGIG (reference sequence). The CDR3 nucleotides are TGTGCCTGGAGTGTGACCGGGTTTAGCAATCAGCCCCAGCATTTT. Its protein is CAWSVTGFSNQPQHF.

The chain uses TRBV7-2 and TRBJ2-4; D unresolved. V was cut by 4 bases and J by 0 bases, with 10 bases left in between. Germline CDR1 SGHTA, CDR2 FQGNSA. The CDR3 is 15 amino acids. The CDR3 spells CASSSLLLAKNIQYF. CDR3 bases: TGTGCCAGCAGCTCCCTTCTCCTAGCCAAAAACATTCAGTACTTC.